This T cell receptor beta chain was sequenced during a study of post-analysis software for immune sequencing data. Study-wide findings and caveats: Roughly five TRBV segments, including TRBV5-6, TRBV5-1 and TRBV20-1, were more frequent in patients than controls.

Every TCR beta cDNA library bore unique molecular identifiers. TCRdb called the PCR reads again in MiXCR, with one record for every CDR3 protein. The table records about 150,000 distinct CDR3 sequences, about 32% of them present only once. This clonotype was seen repeatedly, ten times or more. The antigen remains unidentified. The CDR3 totals 13 residues. V shed 5 bases and J shed 6 bases, with 11 bases lying between them. Germline V lookup: CDR1 MNHNY, CDR2 SVGAGI (reference sequence). V gene TRBV6-6 combines with J gene TRBJ2-4; D may match TRBD1 or TRBD2 (6 bases each). This sequence was found in a girl aged 10-17 years with multiple sclerosis. Sample: blood. The CDR3 sequence is CASSQQGGNIQYF. CDR3 sequence (DNA): TGTGCCAGCAGTCAACAGGGAGGAAACATTCAGTACTTC.